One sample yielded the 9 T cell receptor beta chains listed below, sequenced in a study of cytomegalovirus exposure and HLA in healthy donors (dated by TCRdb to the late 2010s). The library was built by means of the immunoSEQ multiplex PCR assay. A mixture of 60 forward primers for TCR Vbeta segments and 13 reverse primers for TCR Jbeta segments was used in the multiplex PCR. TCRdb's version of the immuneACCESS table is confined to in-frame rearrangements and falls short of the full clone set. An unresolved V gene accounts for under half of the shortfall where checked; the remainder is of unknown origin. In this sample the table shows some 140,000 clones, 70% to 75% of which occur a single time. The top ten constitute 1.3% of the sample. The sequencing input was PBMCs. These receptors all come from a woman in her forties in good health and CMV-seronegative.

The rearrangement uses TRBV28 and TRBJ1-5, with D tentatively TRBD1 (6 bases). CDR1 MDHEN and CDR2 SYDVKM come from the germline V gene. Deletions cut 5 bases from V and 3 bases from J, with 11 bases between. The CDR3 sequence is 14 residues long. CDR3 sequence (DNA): TGTGCCAGCAGTGCCCAGGGGATCAATCAGCCCCAGCATTTT. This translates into CASSAQGINQPQHF.

In DNA form, the CDR3 reads TGTGCCAGTAAATCGGGGTCAATAGAGAATCAGCCCCAGCATTTT. Its protein product is CASKSGSIENQPQHF. The chain carries TRBV19 and TRBJ1-5; no firm D call. V dropped 7 bases and J dropped 4 bases, with 17 bases sitting between them. Germline V gene lookup returns CDR1 LNHDA and CDR2 SQIVND (reference sequence). The CDR3 is 15 residues long.

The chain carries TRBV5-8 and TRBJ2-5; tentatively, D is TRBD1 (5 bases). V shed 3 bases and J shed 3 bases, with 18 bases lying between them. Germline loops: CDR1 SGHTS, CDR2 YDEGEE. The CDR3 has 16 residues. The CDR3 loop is CASSSALVQVEETQYF. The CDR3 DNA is TGTGCCAGCAGCTCCGCCCTCGTACAGGTGGAAGAGACCCAGTACTTC.

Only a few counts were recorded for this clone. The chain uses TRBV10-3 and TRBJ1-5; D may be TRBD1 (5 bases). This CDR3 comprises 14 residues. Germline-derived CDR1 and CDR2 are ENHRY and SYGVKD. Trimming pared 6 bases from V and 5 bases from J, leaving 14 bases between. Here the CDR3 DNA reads TGTGCCATCAGGGCCCATGACAGCGATCAGCCCCAGCATTTT. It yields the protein CAIRAHDSDQPQHF.

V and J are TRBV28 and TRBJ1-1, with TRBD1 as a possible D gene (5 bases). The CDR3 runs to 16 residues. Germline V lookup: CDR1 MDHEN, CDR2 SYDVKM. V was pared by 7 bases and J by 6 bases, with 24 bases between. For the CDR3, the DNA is TGTGCCAGCAACCCGACCGGGGGTCTTATTCTGTCTGAAGCTTTCTTT. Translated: CASNPTGGLILSEAFF.

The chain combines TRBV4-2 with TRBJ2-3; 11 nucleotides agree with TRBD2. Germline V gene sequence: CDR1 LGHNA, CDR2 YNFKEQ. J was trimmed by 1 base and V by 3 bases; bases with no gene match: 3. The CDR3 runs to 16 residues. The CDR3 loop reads CASSQGTSGGTDTQYF. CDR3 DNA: TGTGCCAGCAGCCAGGGGACTAGCGGTGGCACAGATACGCAGTATTTT.

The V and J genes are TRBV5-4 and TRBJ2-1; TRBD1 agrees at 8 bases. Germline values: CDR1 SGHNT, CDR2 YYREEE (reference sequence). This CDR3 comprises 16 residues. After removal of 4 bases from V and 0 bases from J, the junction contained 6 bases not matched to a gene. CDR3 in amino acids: CASSGGQGSSYNEQFF. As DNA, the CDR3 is TGTGCCAGCAGCGGAGGACAGGGTTCCTCCTACAATGAGCAGTTCTTC. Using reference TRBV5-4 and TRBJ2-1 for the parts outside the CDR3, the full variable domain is ETGVTQSPTHLIKTRGQQVTLRCSSQSGHNTVSWYQQALGQGPQFIFQYYREEENGRGNFPPRFSGLQFPNYSSELNVNALELDDSALYLCASSGGQGSSYNEQFFGPGTRLTVL.

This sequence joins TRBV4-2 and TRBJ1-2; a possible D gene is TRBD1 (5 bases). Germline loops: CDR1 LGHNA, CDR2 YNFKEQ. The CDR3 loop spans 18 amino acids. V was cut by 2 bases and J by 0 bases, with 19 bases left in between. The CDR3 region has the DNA TGTGCCAGCAGCCAACTCCTTACAGGACCCTCTACTAACTATGGCTACACCTTC. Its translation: CASSQLLTGPSTNYGYTF.

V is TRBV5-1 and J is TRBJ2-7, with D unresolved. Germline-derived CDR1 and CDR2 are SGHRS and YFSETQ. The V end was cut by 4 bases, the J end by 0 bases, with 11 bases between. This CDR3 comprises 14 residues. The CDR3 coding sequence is TGCGCCAGCAGCGTGGACGGTTCCTCCTACGAGCAGTACTTC. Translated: CASSVDGSSYEQYF.